This T cell receptor (beta chain) comes out of a study of blood T cell repertoires in COVID-19. The wider study: The analysed material was cDNA or gDNA that came from T cells, B-cell-depleted T cells, or PBMCs.

Per the original methods: Reference gene primer amplification gave estimated nucleated cell counts. Produced via immunoSEQ multiplex PCR; TCRdb's table is partial and in-frame only. V, J and clone size derive from that table, while D and trimming were established from the DNA sequence. This sample carries fewer than 200,000 clones, roughly 82% of them seen once, and the ten largest clones take roughly 5.2%. Germline-derived CDR1 and CDR2 are MDHEN and SYDVKM. The CDR3 covers 13 residues. With V trimmed by 1 base and J by 8 bases, 3 bases remained unmatched. The sequenced sample consisted of PBMCs or T cells enriched from blood (not recorded which). This chain joins TRBV28 and TRBJ1-2; 8 nucleotides agree with TRBD1. The receptor was derived from a woman in her sixties or seventies with acute COVID-19. The chain's CDR3 is CASSLSDRVGYTF. CDR3 sequence (DNA): TGTGCCAGCAGTTTATCGGACAGGGTAGGCTACACCTTC.